This T cell receptor (beta chain) was identified during a study of early T cells in non-severe SARS-CoV-2 infection. Study-wide context: Sequencing was performed on bulk RNA from unsorted whole blood, leaving chains unpaired.

Individual cDNA molecules carried attached unique molecular identifiers. TCRdb called the 5' RACE reads again in MiXCR, with one record for every CDR3 protein. The sample has tens of thousands of distinct CDR3 sequences; 9.5% to 15% are singletons. V dropped 1 base and J dropped 6 bases, with 10 bases sitting between them. Germline values: CDR1 SGHTA, CDR2 FQGNSA. The CDR3 sequence is 14 residues long. General observations from the study: The study's VDJdb matching favored anti-spike CD8 responses and missed private and CD4 specificities.

With respect to this clonotype: Antigen: not known.

Sequenced here: whole blood, sampled at baseline. The source is an adult who was a healthcare worker with PCR-confirmed SARS-CoV-2 infection or an uninfected control (not recorded which). This chain connects TRBV7-2 to TRBJ2-4; possible D gene TRBD2, 5 bases. The CDR3 reads CASSLVGRGNIQYF. In DNA, the CDR3 is TGTGCCAGCAGCTTAGTAGGTCGGGGAAACATTCAGTACTTC.